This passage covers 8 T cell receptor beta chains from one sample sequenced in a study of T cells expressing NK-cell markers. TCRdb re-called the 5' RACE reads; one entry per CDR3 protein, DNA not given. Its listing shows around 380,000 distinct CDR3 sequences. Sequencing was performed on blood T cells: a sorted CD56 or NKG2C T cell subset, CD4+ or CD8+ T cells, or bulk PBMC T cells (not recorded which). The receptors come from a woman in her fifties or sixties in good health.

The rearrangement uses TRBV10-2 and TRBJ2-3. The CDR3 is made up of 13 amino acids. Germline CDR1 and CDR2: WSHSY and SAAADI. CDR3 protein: CASRGLSTDTQYF.

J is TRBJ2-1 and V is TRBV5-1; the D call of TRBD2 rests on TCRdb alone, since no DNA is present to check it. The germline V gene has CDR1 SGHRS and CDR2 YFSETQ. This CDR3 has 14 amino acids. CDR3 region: CASHYGTSANEQFF. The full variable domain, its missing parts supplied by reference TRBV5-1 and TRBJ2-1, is KAGVTQTPRYLIKTRGQQVTLSCSPISGHRSVSWYQQTPGQGLQFLFEYFSETQRNKGNFPGRFSGRQFSNSRSEMNVSTLELGDSALYLCASHYGTSANEQFFGPGTRLTVL.

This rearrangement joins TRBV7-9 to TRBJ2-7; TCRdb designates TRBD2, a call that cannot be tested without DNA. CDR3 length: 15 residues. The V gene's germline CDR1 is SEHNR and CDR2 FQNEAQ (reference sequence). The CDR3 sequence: CASSLALQGRYEQYF.

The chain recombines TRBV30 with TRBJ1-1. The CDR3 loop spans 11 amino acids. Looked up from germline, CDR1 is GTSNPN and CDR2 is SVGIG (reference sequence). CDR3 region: CAWRVRWAAFF.

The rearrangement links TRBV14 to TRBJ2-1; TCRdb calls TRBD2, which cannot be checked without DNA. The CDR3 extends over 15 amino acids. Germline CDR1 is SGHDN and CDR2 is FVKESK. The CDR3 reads CASSQIGTRLNEQFF.

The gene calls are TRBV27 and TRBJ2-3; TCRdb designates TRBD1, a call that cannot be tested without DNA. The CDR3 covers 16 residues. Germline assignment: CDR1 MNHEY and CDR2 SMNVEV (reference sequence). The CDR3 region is CASSYLREGATDTQYF.

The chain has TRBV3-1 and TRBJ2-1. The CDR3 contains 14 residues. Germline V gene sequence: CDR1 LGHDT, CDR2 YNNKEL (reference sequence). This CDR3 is CASSQVAGFDEQFF.

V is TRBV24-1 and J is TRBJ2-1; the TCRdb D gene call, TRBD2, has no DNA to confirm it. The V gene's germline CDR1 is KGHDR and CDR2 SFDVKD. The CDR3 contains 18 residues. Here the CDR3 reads CATSDPPGSGKVYNEQFF.